This record concerns one T cell receptor (beta chain) sequence. Its specific antigen is unknown. No much larger clonotype is one base removed from it; base qualities were not supplied. This entry belongs to a study of blood T cell repertoires in COVID-19 (dated by TCRdb to 2020 to 2021). In terms of the full investigation: Samples from collaborators originated in the United States, Italy and Spain and spanned both the acute and convalescent phases of COVID-19. The prospective study material was composed of cDNA or gDNA derived from T cells, B-cell-depleted T cells, or PBMCs. Deeply sampled blood TCRbeta repertoires from subjects exposed to, actively infected with, or recovered from COVID-19 were included in the dataset. The repertoires were released in a freely available public database intended as a resource for research on the immune response to SARS-CoV-2. Samples came from the ongoing ImmuneRACE study (first 160 participants) plus 1,254 subjects from 6 global collaborators. A de-identified subject ID, COVID-19 status, age in years and sex were almost always included in the sample metadata. Where HLA class I and class II types were available, the types were taken from metadata supplied by the sample provider, not from assay-based typing. Summary of the overall study and its limitations: Clinical and demographic metadata were provided uncurated, with the amount varying by source and participant.

Collaborating institutions collected whole blood in K2EDTA tubes following their own protocols. For TCRbeta analysis, collaborators shipped samples as frozen whole blood, isolated PBMCs, or DNA extracted from either of those sample types. After removal of 3 bases from V and 2 bases from J, the junction retains 6 bases not matched to a gene. The CDR3 measures 15 amino acids from cysteine to phenylalanine. The entry retains the CDR3 DNA only, 45 bases that are in frame from base 1. In the germline V gene, CDR1 corresponds to ENHRY and CDR2 to SYGVKD. The immunoSEQ Assay, a bias-controlled multiplex PCR, was used to amplify TCRbeta CDR3 regions from genomic DNA. Per the source publication's procedure: The number of nucleated cells in each sample was estimated from the amplification of reference gene primers within the assay. To quantify the absolute abundance of each unique TCRbeta CDR3 rearrangement, sequence reads were collapsed and filtered. For each sample, productive Simpson clonality was calculated by taking the square root of Simpson's diversity index across productive rearrangements. TCRdb re-hosts the immuneACCESS table, in-frame sequences only. Its copies lack some clones; in the studies checked, an unresolved V gene accounts for under half of them, and the cause for the rest is not known. That table gives V, J and clone size, and the DNA gave D and trimming. The sample table records approximately 450,000 clones; approximately 90% of these occur just once. Jointly, the top ten make up roughly 4.3% of the sample.

This receptor was obtained from a woman aged 30 to 39 with acute or convalescent COVID-19. The chain uses TRBV10-3 and TRBJ1-2; 7 nucleotides in the junction match TRBD1. The sequencing sample was made of peripheral blood. At the DNA level, the sequence is TGTGCCATCAGTGAAAGGCCGGGACAGAACTATGGCTACACCTTC. Translated, it reads CAISERPGQNYGYTF.